Reported below is one T cell receptor (beta chain). Sequencing used immunoSEQ multiplex PCR; TCRdb keeps in-frame clones, though not all of them. Seen here are fewer than 45,000 clones, more than 75% observed once, and the top ten hold 9.5% to 15%. This specimen comes from a study of OX40 agonist ivuxolimab in advanced cancers. Germline V gives CDR1 SGDLS, CDR2 YYNGEE. The CDR3 is made up of 15 amino acids. Trimming took off 0 bases at V and 1 base at J, with 8 bases between the two ends. The chain employs TRBV9 and TRBJ1-3; D is uncertain. The starting material was CD4+ or CD8+ T cells sorted from blood, obtained in a trial of the OX40 agonist ivuxolimab. The clonotype was recovered from an adult with an advanced solid tumor such as melanoma, head and neck, liver or kidney cancer. CDR3 sequence: CASSVDWSSGNTIYF. The CDR3 DNA reads as TGTGCCAGCAGCGTAGACTGGAGTTCTGGAAACACCATATATTTT.